Presented here are 27 T cell receptor beta chains from one specimen sequenced in a study of T-cell reconstitution after alpha-beta-depleted transplantation in children. The TCRbeta library incorporated unique molecular identifiers. TCRdb analysed the PCR reads with MiXCR anew, one entry per CDR3 protein. Here the sample spans 280,000 or so distinct CDR3 sequences, approximately 10% being singletons. The source material was peripheral blood, sampled 180 days after TCRalphabeta/CD19-depleted stem cell transplant. Receptor source: a male patient between 2 and 10 years old who had a stem cell transplant for chronic granulomatous disease, so the T cells may come from the graft donor.

This clonotype was recorded at least ten times. V and J are TRBV20-1 and TRBJ2-7; D call uncertain. The CDR3 loop spans 11 amino acids. The V and J ends lost 4 bases and 3 bases respectively, with 7 bases between them. Germline loops: CDR1 DFQATT, CDR2 SNEGSKA (reference sequence). The CDR3 here is CSAKGLYEQYF. The CDR3 nucleotides read TGCAGTGCTAAGGGCCTCTACGAGCAGTACTTC.

The genes are TRBV7-2 and TRBJ1-1; no definite D call. Trimming stripped 3 bases from V and 1 base from J, with 6 bases between. The CDR3 totals 13 residues. Germline CDR1 and CDR2: SGHTA and FQGNSA. CDR3 loop: CASSLGKNTEAFF. The CDR3 DNA is TGTGCCAGCAGCTTGGGGAAGAACACTGAAGCTTTCTTT.

This clonotype was counted between two and nine times. A read error may explain this, as a much larger clone is one base away. The chain carries TRBV20-1 and TRBJ1-1, with a weak D call TRBD1 (6 bases). The germline CDR1 and CDR2 sequences are DFQATT and SNEGSKA (reference sequence). The CDR3 contains 11 residues. Trimming cost V 0 bases and J 13 bases, with 12 bases left between them. CDR3 region: CSARDYRRGFF. The CDR3, as DNA: TGCAGTGCTAGAGATTACCGCAGGGGTTTCTTT.

There are many counts of this clonotype. The J gene is TRBJ2-1, the V gene TRBV11-2; 14 nucleotides line up with TRBD2. J was trimmed by 1 base and V by 2 bases; bases with no gene match: 7. Germline V gives CDR1 SGHAT, CDR2 FQNNGV. This CDR3 has 19 amino acids. CDR3 protein: CASSLPKGTSGGSYNEQFF. The DNA for the CDR3 is TGTGCCAGCAGCTTACCCAAAGGGACTAGCGGGGGTTCCTACAATGAGCAGTTCTTC.

This clonotype was recorded many times. Here the CDR3 DNA reads TGTGCCAGCAACCACGTAGGCCTAGCGATTAACACCGGGGAGCTGTTTTTT. Protein sequence: CASNHVGLAINTGELFF. V usage is TRBV9 and J usage is TRBJ2-2, with a weak D call TRBD2 (6 bases). The CDR3 consists of 17 residues. The ends were cut back, 6 bases at V and 2 bases at J, with 20 bases in the middle. Germline V lookup: CDR1 SGDLS, CDR2 YYNGEE. Looking up the rest from reference TRBV9 and TRBJ2-2 gives the full variable domain: DSGVTQTPKHLITATGQRVTLRCSPRSGDLSVYWYQQSLDQGLQFLIQYYNGEERAKGNILERFSAQQFPDLHSELNLSSLELGDSALYFCASNHVGLAINTGELFFGEGSRLTVL.

This clonotype was seen repeatedly, ten times or more. The V gene is TRBV20-1, the J gene TRBJ1-6; TRBD1 agrees at 7 bases. Germline CDR1 DFQATT, CDR2 SNEGSKA (reference sequence). CDR3 size: 16 residues. The V and J ends lost 0 bases and 7 bases, in that order; junction bases with no gene match: 9. The CDR3 region has the DNA TGCAGTGCTAGAGAGGTTCCCTCAGGGGGAAATTCACCCCTCCACTTT. Protein: CSAREVPSGGNSPLHF.

Comments on this clonotype: A clone one base away is much larger, so this may be a read error. This chain joins TRBV7-3 and TRBJ2-3; D might be TRBD2 (6 bases). Germline assignment: CDR1 SGHTA and CDR2 FQGTGA. The CDR3 has 18 amino acids. The CDR3 spells CANSLSPRGGYAQDTQYF. The CDR3 DNA reads TGTGCCAACAGCTTATCTCCACGTGGGGGGTACGCTCAAGATACGCAGTATTTT.

The chain carries TRBV7-2 and TRBJ1-3; D is unclear. V gave up 5 bases and J gave up 0 bases, with 5 bases separating them. There are 13 residues in the CDR3. Germline-derived CDR1 and CDR2 are SGHTA and FQGNSA. In DNA, the CDR3 is TGTGCCAGCAGCAGGCGCTCTGGAAACACCATATATTTT. It codes for CASSRRSGNTIYF.

The rearrangement uses TRBV15 and TRBJ2-1, with 10 bases that match TRBD2. From germline, CDR1 is LNHNV and CDR2 YYDKDF (reference sequence). V trimming: 0 bases; J trimming: 5 bases; junction bases outside the gene matches: 19. The CDR3 consists of 21 residues. The CDR3 sequence: CATSREKTPKGAGGWNNEQFF. The DNA of the CDR3 is TGTGCCACCAGCAGAGAAAAAACACCTAAGGGAGCGGGAGGGTGGAACAATGAGCAGTTCTTC.

This clonotype was seen many times. V usage is TRBV5-1 and J usage is TRBJ2-7; TRBD2 aligns across 8 bases. V trimming: 0 bases; J trimming: 2 bases; junction bases outside the gene matches: 7. CDR1 and CDR2 from the germline V gene are SGHRS and YFSETQ. The CDR3 sequence is 16 residues long. The CDR3, as DNA: TGCGCCAGCAGCTTGGTGGCTAGCGGGCCCCCCTACGAGCAGTACTTC. Amino acids: CASSLVASGPPYEQYF.

Many counts were recorded for this clonotype. The V call is TRBV11-2, the J call TRBJ2-3; 10 bases line up with TRBD2. Germline V gives CDR1 SGHAT, CDR2 FQNNGV. The CDR3 runs to 14 residues. With 5 bases clipped from V and 5 bases from J, the junction kept 4 bases outside the gene matches. The DNA for the CDR3 is TGTGCCAGCAGCAAACTAGCGGGAAGAGATACGCAGTATTTT. It translates to CASSKLAGRDTQYF.

This clonotype appeared many times. The chain uses TRBV10-3 and TRBJ1-2; TRBD1 matches 9 bases. The CDR3 loop spans 18 amino acids. V shed 3 bases, J shed 5 bases, and the junction held 16 bases outside the gene matches. CDR1 and CDR2 from the germline V gene are ENHRY and SYGVKD. The DNA of the CDR3 is TGTGCCATCAGTGAAAGTGCCGGGACAGGGACCTCTGGGTATGGCTACACCTTC. Encoded protein: CAISESAGTGTSGYGYTF.

This chain links TRBV12-3 or TRBV12-4 with TRBJ1-1, with TRBD1 matching 9 bases. Trimming took 7 bases from V and 3 from J; bases not matched to a gene: 3. The CDR3 totals 13 residues. Here the CDR3 DNA reads TGTGCCAGCAAACGGACAGGGGACACTGAAGCTTTCTTT. It is translated as CASKRTGDTEAFF.

The sample holds many counts of this clonotype. The V gene is TRBV28, the J gene TRBJ1-5; TRBD1 might be the D (6 bases). Germline loops: CDR1 MDHEN, CDR2 SYDVKM. CDR3 length: 15 residues. V lost 1 base to trimming and J lost 6 bases, with 13 bases between them. CDR3 nucleotide sequence: TGTGCCAGCAGTTTATCGCAGGGGCTGAGTCAGCCCCAGCATTTT. It codes for CASSLSQGLSQPQHF.

This clonotype was seen at least ten times. This rearrangement joins TRBV29-1 to TRBJ2-7; 11 nucleotides align to TRBD1. There are 13 residues in the CDR3. The ends lost 4 bases at V and 4 bases at J; junction bases unmatched: 3. Germline-derived CDR1 and CDR2 are SQVTM and ANQGSEA. The CDR3 region has the DNA TGCAGCGTTGCGGGACAGGGGGAGTACGAGCAGTACTTC. Translation: CSVAGQGEYEQYF.

Comment on this clonotype: A much bigger clone sits one base away, suggesting this may be a read error. This rearrangement joins TRBV12-3 or TRBV12-4 to TRBJ1-2; D gene ambiguous. CDR3 size: 13 residues. Between the trimmed V and J ends, which lost 3 bases and 8 bases, there was a span of 13 bases. Here the CDR3 DNA reads TGTGCCAGCAGTTTTAAGGGCAGTATGGGCTACACCTTC. It encodes CASSFKGSMGYTF.

This chain joins TRBV29-1 and TRBJ2-3, with TRBD2 matching over 8 bases. Trimming took 6 bases from V and 1 from J; bases not matched to a gene: 3. Germline CDR1 SQVTM, CDR2 ANQGSEA. CDR3 length: 13 residues. The CDR3 nucleotides are TGCAGCGTCGGGGGGGAGGGCACAGATACGCAGTATTTT. It specifies CSVGGEGTDTQYF.

There are many counts of this clonotype. The chain carries TRBV12-3 or TRBV12-4 and TRBJ2-6; D is possibly TRBD2 (6 bases). V was cut by 4 bases and J by 2 bases, with 15 bases left in between. This CDR3 is built from 17 residues. The CDR3 is CASSYPGLRTGANVLTF. CDR3 coding DNA: TGTGCCAGCAGTTACCCGGGACTTCGAACTGGGGCCAACGTCCTGACTTTC.

There are many counts of this clonotype. A junction end diverges from the germline sequence, so it may reflect a read error. The chain has TRBV29-1 and TRBJ2-1, with 9 bases aligning to TRBD1. The CDR3 runs to 13 residues. Germline V gene sequence: CDR1 SQVTM, CDR2 ANQGSEA. This CDR3 is CSYRDRAYNQQFF. CDR3 bases: TGCAGCTACCGGGACAGGGCCTACAATCAGCAGTTCTTC.

This clonotype was seen a few times. This rearrangement joins TRBV28 to TRBJ2-5; no firm D call. V lost 7 bases to trimming and J lost 1 base, with 19 bases between them. Germline V gene lookup returns CDR1 MDHEN and CDR2 SYDVKM. The CDR3 is made up of 16 amino acids. In DNA form, the CDR3 reads TGTGCCAGCAACCCGACTCCTTACTCACCCCAAGAGACCCAGTACTTC. Its protein product is CASNPTPYSPQETQYF.

This clonotype was detected many times. The chain uses TRBV2 and TRBJ1-4; possibly TRBD1 for D (5 bases). V lost 4 bases, J lost 8 bases, and 14 bases lay in between. This CDR3 is 14 amino acids long. Germline values: CDR1 SNHLY, CDR2 FYNNEI. The CDR3 is CASSGGRAPEKLFF. The CDR3 DNA is TGTGCCAGCAGTGGGGGCCGGGCCCCCGAAAAACTGTTTTTT. Full variable domain (rest looked up from reference TRBV2 and TRBJ1-4): EPEVTQTPSHQVTQMGQEVILRCVPISNHLYFYWYRQILGQKVEFLVSFYNNEISEKSEIFDDQFSVERPDGSNFTLKIRSTKLEDSAMYFCASSGGRAPEKLFFGSGTQLSVL.

In its sample, this clonotype was seen many times. The rearrangement joins TRBV4-3 to TRBJ2-5, with 8 bases matching TRBD2. V was clipped by 0 bases and J by 5 bases; unmatched bases: 8. Germline CDR1 is LGHNA and CDR2 is YSLEER. There are 16 residues in the CDR3. This CDR3 reads CASSQDIRAGGETQYF. Written as DNA, the CDR3 is TGCGCCAGCAGCCAAGATATTCGGGCGGGGGGCGAGACCCAGTACTTC.

The gene calls are TRBV6-2 or TRBV6-3 and TRBJ2-6, with D unresolved. The germline CDR1 and CDR2 sequences are MNHEY and SVGEGT. This CDR3 region has 17 residues. Trimming cost V 2 bases and J 2 bases, with 13 bases left between them. This chain's CDR3 is CASSYVYNPPGANVLTF. The CDR3 DNA follows: TGTGCCAGCAGTTACGTATACAATCCCCCTGGGGCCAACGTCCTGACTTTC.

This clonotype was recorded many times. This sequence joins TRBV29-1 and TRBJ2-7; D is unresolved. The V and J ends lost 7 bases and 2 bases respectively, with 12 bases between them. CDR3 size: 12 residues. Per the germline V gene, CDR1 is SQVTM and CDR2 is ANQGSEA. The DNA of the CDR3 is TGCAGCGCCATTGAGGCAGCCTACGAGCAGTACTTC. It translates to CSAIEAAYEQYF.

Concerning this clonotype: This could be a read error, since a much larger clone is one nucleotide away. The V gene is TRBV4-2, the J gene TRBJ2-7, with TRBD2 as a possible D gene (5 bases). Per the germline V gene, CDR1 is LGHNA and CDR2 is YNFKEQ. The CDR3 sequence is 16 residues long. CDR3 coding DNA: TGTGCCAGCAGCCAAGCACGTTTGGGGAGCACCTACGAGCAGTCCTTC. Its translation is CASSQARLGSTYEQSF.

This clonotype showed up many times. This chain uses TRBV12-3 or TRBV12-4 with TRBJ1-6; tentative D call: TRBD1 (5 bases). The V and J ends lost 4 bases and 9 bases respectively, with 13 bases between them. The CDR3 contains 14 residues. The CDR3 nucleotides read TGTGCCAGCAGTTACGGGGGGAATGGTTCACCCCTCCACTTT. It codes for CASSYGGNGSPLHF.

The sample holds many counts of this clonotype. The CDR3 coding sequence is TGTGCCAGCAGCTTAGATCCCACGACAGGTTTCTACGAGCAGTACTTC. It is translated as CASSLDPTTGFYEQYF. This rearrangement joins TRBV7-6 to TRBJ2-7; tentatively, D is TRBD1 (6 bases). Looked up from germline, CDR1 is SGHVS and CDR2 is FNYEAQ. This CDR3 spans 16 amino acids. Trimming removed 1 base at V and 3 bases at J, with 16 bases between. Full variable domain (rest looked up from reference TRBV7-6 and TRBJ2-7): GAGVSQSPRYKVTKRGQDVALRCDPISGHVSLYWYRQALGQGPEFLTYFNYEAQQDKSGLPNDRFSAERPEGSISTLTIQRTEQRDSAMYRCASSLDPTTGFYEQYFGPGTRLTVT.